This T cell receptor beta chain was profiled in a study of beta chain bispecific antibodies for T cell cancers (dated by TCRdb to the early 2020s). Regarding the study in general: After T cells from healthy donors were cocultured with bispecific antibodies and T cell leukemia lines, the researchers used TRBV sequencing of the cells that survived to measure how much each TRBV family was depleted. On the cell surface, TRBV12 (TRBV12-3) was expressed by Jurkat cells, whereas TRBV5-5 was expressed by HPB-ALL cells.

Unique molecular identifier barcodes were built into the libraries and used for clonotype quantification. Qiagen AllPrep DNA/RNA Micro kits were used to isolate total RNA, and an Agilent TapeStation was used to check RNA quality. TCR beta libraries were built by 5' RACE: cDNA synthesis followed by two PCR steps using TCR beta constant-region gene-specific primers. Sequencing of the TCR beta libraries was done on an Illumina MiSeq platform. The original pipeline was this. MIGEC, MiXCR and VDJtools were used to process the reads. Clonotype frequency was computed as the clonotype's share of unique molecular identifiers among all unique molecular identifiers in the sample. Nonfunctional TRBV genes classified in IMGT as pseudogenes or open reading frames, for example TRBV1, TRBV12-1 and TRBV21, were left out. The public sequencing data were trimmed at Q25 with fastp and processed into clonotypes with MiXCR by TCRdb, which kept only in-frame beta chains. CDR3 protein duplicates are merged, each entry listing the most common genes and DNA. Here the V and J calls rest on TCRdb's processing, not on the authors' analysis. The sample data list around 8,600 distinct CDR3 sequences, and around 2.3% of these were observed just once. Together, the top ten hold approximately 70% of the sample.

What the work shows at the level of the full study, not this receptor alone: Relative to anti-CD19, TRBV5-5 signal was reduced by around 98% and signal from the closely related TRBV5-6 was reduced by 91.6% after anti-TRBV5-5 exposure. Cross-reactivity of the anti-TRBV5-5 antibody with TRBV5-6 was attributed to high sequence similarity between the two genes. Leukemia cell line cells were mixed with normal T cells in each sequenced sample, and most of the targeted TRBV signal was derived from the leukemia cells rather than from the normal T cells. Compared with anti-CD19, anti-TRBV12 exposure reduced the TRBV12-3 share of total TRBV signal by 97% to 99%; TRBV12-4 fell around 35%, not significantly.

Taken with the paper, the label for treatment or condition translates to: alpha-CD19 control bispecific (anti-CD19 x anti-CD3). T cells were expanded from blood mononuclear cells for 3 to 4 days with either the anti-CD3 antibody OKT3 or CD3/CD28 Dynabeads. Anti-CD19 bispecific antibody cocultures served as comparators for TRBV sequencing; in separate killing assays, anti-CD19 had no effect on Jurkat or HPB-ALL cells. The culture conditions for expanded T cells were RPMI 1640 plus 10% fetal bovine serum, recombinant human IL-2 (approximately 100 IU/ml) and IL-7 (5 ng/ml). For cocultures, 5 x 10^4 or so normal T cells were combined with 5 x 10^4 or so target cells and bispecific antibody in around 100 ul and incubated for roughly 15 hours at 37 degrees C. Every bispecific antibody was made of two single-chain variable fragments expressed in a single-chain diabody format with a His tag. Healthy human donors supplied the effector T cells, with peripheral blood mononuclear cells isolated from leukapheresis samples using Ficoll density gradient centrifugation.

This clonotype was counted only a few times. Its target antigen remains unknown. Base-call qualities are not available, and no considerably larger clone is one nucleotide away. CDR1 and CDR2, looked up from the germline V gene (reference sequence), are GTSNPN and SVGIG. There are 11 amino acids in the CDR3, from cysteine to phenylalanine inclusive. Kept here is only the CDR3 DNA, which spans 33 bases and is read in frame from base 1. V is shortened by 5 bases, J by 13 bases, and the region joining them spans 15 bases. This chain joins TRBV30 to TRBJ2-1; the D gene is perhaps TRBD1 or TRBD2, as each covers 5 bases. Sequencing was performed on T cells from a healthy donor cultured with Jurkat leukemia cells, taken from a culture containing an anti-CD19 bispecific antibody. This sequence originates from a human donor in good health. Some clones in this sample may be carry-over from other donors' samples. This receptor has the CDR3 CAWGLGTPQFF. The base sequence is TGTGCCTGGGGGCTTGGGACCCCCCAGTTCTTC.